The entry below gives a single T cell receptor beta chain sequence along with its context. CDR1 SEHNR and CDR2 FQNEAQ come from the germline V gene (reference sequence). The trim removed 3 bases at V and 4 bases at J, leaving 2 bases unmatched. The CDR3 has 15 amino acids. Data came from immunoSEQ multiplex PCR; TCRdb stores just in-frame clones and leaves some out. Counted here are around 76,000 clones, roughly 86% occurring once; the ten biggest clones make up around 0.91%. These data are taken from a study of blood T cell repertoires in COVID-19. Study at large: Sample material is recorded as cDNA or gDNA derived from T cells, B-cell-depleted T cells, or PBMCs.

The chain recombines TRBV7-9 with TRBJ2-2, with TRBD1 matching 10 bases. This TCR came from a woman aged 65 to 85 with acute or convalescent COVID-19. The sample consisted of peripheral blood. Here the CDR3 reads CASSFGTGATGELFF. CDR3 bases: TGTGCCAGCAGCTTCGGGACAGGGGCCACCGGGGAGCTGTTTTTT. Filled out from reference TRBV7-9 and TRBJ2-2, the complete variable domain reads DTGVSQNPRHKITKRGQNVTFRCDPISEHNRLYWYRQTLGQGPEFLTYFQNEAQLEKSRLLSDRFSAERPKGSFSTLEIQRTEQGDSAMYLCASSFGTGATGELFFGEGSRLTVL.